This T cell receptor (beta chain) was profiled in a study of early T cells in non-severe SARS-CoV-2 infection. Study in general: Investigators sequenced bulk RNA drawn from unsorted whole blood, and chains remained unpaired. Points from the study as a whole: VDJdb matching skewed toward anti-spike CD8 responses, missing private and CD4 specificities.

Each cDNA molecule carried a unique molecular identifier. TCRdb used MiXCR to reprocess the 5' RACE reads, holding one entry per CDR3 protein. The data hold around 63,000 distinct CDR3 sequences, with 5.5% to 7% observed a single time. To note about this clonotype: What it binds is not known.

The sample here was whole blood, taken at baseline. The TCR comes from an adult who was a healthcare worker with PCR-confirmed SARS-CoV-2 infection or an uninfected control (not recorded which).

Written as DNA, the CDR3 is TGCAGTGCTCCAACAGGGTACCATGGCTACACCTTC. This gives the protein CSAPTGYHGYTF. The chain recombines TRBV20-1 with TRBJ1-2; a weak D match, TRBD1 (6 bases). This CDR3 contains 12 residues. From germline, CDR1 is DFQATT and CDR2 SNEGSKA (reference sequence). V was cut by 5 bases and J by 6 bases, with 13 bases left in between.